A selection of T cell receptor beta chains follows, all from one sample in a study of PD-1 blockade in mismatch repair-deficient tumors. TCRdb's copy holds only in-frame clones and misses some; the assay was immunoSEQ multiplex PCR. This sample has 30,000 to 40,000 clones; around 80% occur once, and the top ten carry about 3.3%. Sequencing used PBMCs, obtained roughly 6 weeks after starting pembrolizumab. The receptors stem from an adult with mismatch repair-deficient cancer. CDR3s include the opening cysteine and the closing phenylalanine or tryptophan. A D gene is named only where the DNA matches it firmly. Rows may omit the clone size; those that give it use once, few, many or a size class.

NA	TRBV13	TRBJ2-1	NA	TGTGCCAGCAGCCTCTCCAATGAGCAGTTCTTC	CASSLSNEQFF
NA	TRBV18	TRBJ1-5	NA	TGTGCCAGCTCACCAGACATGTCCCAGCCCCAGCATTTT	CASSPDMSQPQHF
NA	TRBV5-1	TRBJ1-2	NA	TGCGCCAGCAGCTTGACAGCTAACTATGGCTACACCTTC	CASSLTANYGYTF
NA	TRBV5-1	TRBJ1-5	NA	TGCGCCAGCGTCGATATCCGGGTACATTTT	CASVDIRVHF
NA	TRBV28	TRBJ2-6	NA	TGTGCCAGCAGATTTCGTACGGTTAGCTCTGGGGCCAACGTCCTGACTTTC	CASRFRTVSSGANVLTF
NA	TRBV29-1	TRBJ2-3	NA	TGCAGCGTTGAGCTCACTCTGAGCACAGATACGCAGTATTTT	CSVELTLSTDTQYF
NA	TRBV6-4	TRBJ1-2	NA	TGTGCCAGCAGTGACTCTAGTGGACAGCATAACTATGGCTACACCTTC	CASSDSSGQHNYGYTF
once	TRBV29-1	TRBJ1-2	NA	TGCAGCGTTGAACTACCGGGCTATGGCTACACCTTC	CSVELPGYGYTF
NA	TRBV28	TRBJ2-2	TRBD1	TGTGCCAGCACCAGACAGGGGTTTCGTCGGGAGCTGTTTTTT	CASTRQGFRRELFF
NA	TRBV19	TRBJ2-7	NA	TGTGCCAGTAGTCCCCTTGATGGGGGGGGCGGGAACGAGCAGTACTTC	CASSPLDGGGGNEQYF
NA	TRBV18	TRBJ2-5	TRBD2	TGTGCCAGCTCAGTGGGACTAGCGGACGAGACCCAGTACTTC	CASSVGLADETQYF
few	TRBV5-5	TRBJ2-7	NA	TGTGCCAGCAGCTTTTCGGGAAGTTCCTACGAGCAGTACTTC	CASSFSGSSYEQYF
NA	TRBV14	TRBJ2-7	NA	TGTGCCAGCAGCCCCAACCCCGGCGAGCAGTACTTC	CASSPNPGEQYF
NA	TRBV6-1	TRBJ2-5	TRBD1	TGTGCCAGCAGTTTTCGGACAGGGCGACGAGAGACCCAGTACTTC	CASSFRTGRRETQYF
NA	TRBV2	TRBJ1-1	NA	TGTGCCAGCAGGTCCCAGTCGAACACTGAAGCTTTCTTT	CASRSQSNTEAFF
NA	TRBV7-2	TRBJ2-7	TRBD2	TGTGCCAGCAGCCGTGTAGCGGGAGGGGTGTGGGGCGAGCAGTACTTC	CASSRVAGGVWGEQYF
NA	TRBV5-1	TRBJ1-5	NA	TGCGCCAGCAGCTTGGGGACAGAACAGCCCCAGCATTTT	CASSLGTEQPQHF
NA	TRBV5-4	TRBJ2-1	TRBD2	TGTGCCAGCAGCTTCGCGGGAGGGCCCAGGAATGAGCAGTTCTTC	CASSFAGGPRNEQFF
NA	TRBV30	TRBJ2-5	NA	TGTGCCTGGAGTCCATCGGCGGAGGGGGGGGAGCAGTACTTC	CAWSPSAEGGEQYF
NA	TRBV2	TRBJ2-1	TRBD1	TGTGCCAGCACGAGACAGGGCAATGAGCAGTTCTTC	CASTRQGNEQFF
once	TRBV2	TRBJ1-1	NA	TGTGCCAGCAGTGAAGCTTACTGGTCGAACACTGAAGCTTTCTTT	CASSEAYWSNTEAFF
NA	TRBV20-1	TRBJ2-1	NA	TGCAGTGCTCGTCTTTACAATGAGCAGTTCTTC	CSARLYNEQFF
NA	TRBV27	TRBJ2-5	TRBD2	TGTGCCAGCAGCTTGACTAGCCAGAAAGAGACCCAGTACTTC	CASSLTSQKETQYF
NA	TRBV27	TRBJ2-7	TRBD2	TGTGCCACCAGGACTAGCGGGAGGGCCGAGCAGTACTTC	CATRTSGRAEQYF
NA	TRBV13	TRBJ2-1	TRBD2	TGTGCCAGCAGACCCGGGGGGTTCTACAATGAGCAGTTCTTC	CASRPGGFYNEQFF
few	TRBV29-1	TRBJ1-3	NA	TGCAGCGCCCTATCCCAAGGAAACACCATATATTTT	CSALSQGNTIYF
NA	TRBV15	TRBJ1-2	NA	TGTGCCACCAGCAGAGATCTGGGCGTCTATGGCTACACCTTC	CATSRDLGVYGYTF
NA	TRBV5-1	TRBJ1-3	TRBD1	TGCGCCAGCAGCCTTACCACAGGGGGGTCTGGAAACACCATATATTTT	CASSLTTGGSGNTIYF